This is a list of T cell receptor beta chains from one sample in a study of cytomegalovirus exposure and HLA in healthy donors. Profiling relied on immunoSEQ multiplex PCR, and the TCRdb table lists in-frame clones only, not all of them. The repertoire consists of under 250,000 clones, with 80% to 85% occurring once and the leading ten covering 8%. Sequences were obtained from PBMCs. All receptors derive from a woman aged 60-75 years in good health and CMV-seropositive. The CDR3 runs from the conserved cysteine through the conserved F or W. Fields, in order: clone size, J gene, V gene, D gene, CDR3 DNA, CDR3 protein. D genes are given only for firm matches. The listing skips clone size in some rows; elsewhere it reads once, few, many or a size class.

clone size: -; J gene: TRBJ2-1; V gene: TRBV7-3; D gene: TRBD2; CDR3 DNA: TGTGCCAGCAGCTTAATTGTCCCTAGCGGGAGGAGGAATGAGCAGTTCTTC; CDR3 protein: CASSLIVPSGRRNEQFF
clone size: -; J gene: TRBJ2-7; V gene: TRBV18; D gene: -; CDR3 DNA: TGTGCCAGCTCACCTACAGGGTTCGAGCAGTACTTC; CDR3 protein: CASSPTGFEQYF
clone size: few; J gene: TRBJ2-1; V gene: TRBV5-4; D gene: TRBD2; CDR3 DNA: TGTGCCAGCAGCTCCGGGACTAGCTCCTACAATGAGCAGTTCTTC; CDR3 protein: CASSSGTSSYNEQFF
clone size: -; J gene: TRBJ2-2; V gene: TRBV9; D gene: TRBD2; CDR3 DNA: TGTGCCAGCAGCCTCCAGCAGACTAGCAGGCCAGCCGGGGAGCTGTTTTTT; CDR3 protein: CASSLQQTSRPAGELFF
clone size: once; J gene: TRBJ2-7; V gene: TRBV18; D gene: -; CDR3 DNA: TGTGCCAGCTCACCACCTGATCGGGCAGGGCGCTACGAGCAGTACTTC; CDR3 protein: CASSPPDRAGRYEQYF
clone size: few; J gene: TRBJ2-7; V gene: TRBV7-9; D gene: TRBD2; CDR3 DNA: TGTGCCAGCAGCTTATCTAGCGGGAGGGCCCGATCTTACTACGAGCAGTACTTC; CDR3 protein: CASSLSSGRARSYYEQYF
clone size: -; J gene: TRBJ2-1; V gene: TRBV10-3; D gene: -; CDR3 DNA: TGTGCCATCCAGGGTAGCCGAGGTGAGCAGTTCTTC; CDR3 protein: CAIQGSRGEQFF
clone size: -; J gene: TRBJ2-2; V gene: TRBV11-3; D gene: -; CDR3 DNA: TGTGCCAGCAGCTTAGATAACTTCGGGGAGCTGTTTTTT; CDR3 protein: CASSLDNFGELFF
clone size: -; J gene: TRBJ2-3; V gene: TRBV5-1; D gene: TRBD2; CDR3 DNA: TGCGCCAGCAGCTTGGGACCTCTAGCGGGAGGGACCAGTGGGATAACGCAGTATTTT; CDR3 protein: CASSLGPLAGGTSGITQYF
clone size: -; J gene: TRBJ2-2; V gene: TRBV15; D gene: -; CDR3 DNA: TGTGCCACCAGCAGAGATGCTGGTAGCCTTAACACCGGGGAGCTGTTTTTT; CDR3 protein: CATSRDAGSLNTGELFF
clone size: -; J gene: TRBJ2-7; V gene: TRBV5-6; D gene: -; CDR3 DNA: TGTGCCAGCAGCTTCCCGACAGCTACCGAGCAGTACTTC; CDR3 protein: CASSFPTATEQYF
clone size: few; J gene: TRBJ2-7; V gene: TRBV28; D gene: -; CDR3 DNA: TGTGCCAGCAGTTCCGGGACTCTTCACTACGAGCAGTACTTC; CDR3 protein: CASSSGTLHYEQYF
clone size: -; J gene: TRBJ2-7; V gene: TRBV4-1; D gene: -; CDR3 DNA: TGCGCCAGCAGCCAAGGAAAAGGGGCCTACGAGCAGTACTTC; CDR3 protein: CASSQGKGAYEQYF
clone size: -; J gene: TRBJ1-2; V gene: TRBV28; D gene: TRBD1; CDR3 DNA: TGTGCCAGCAACCCCCGTGACAGGGGAAGTGGCTACACCTTC; CDR3 protein: CASNPRDRGSGYTF
clone size: -; J gene: TRBJ1-2; V gene: TRBV28; D gene: TRBD1; CDR3 DNA: TGTGCCAGCAGTCCGGGGACAGCTAACTATGGCTACACCTTC; CDR3 protein: CASSPGTANYGYTF
clone size: few; J gene: TRBJ2-5; V gene: TRBV9; D gene: -; CDR3 DNA: TGTGCCAGCAGCGTATCTGCGGGGCAAGAGACCCAGTACTTC; CDR3 protein: CASSVSAGQETQYF
clone size: once; J gene: TRBJ1-5; V gene: TRBV30; D gene: TRBD1; CDR3 DNA: TGTGCCTGGAGTGTTGGACAGGGGGGACAAAATATGGTTCAGCCCCAGCATTTT; CDR3 protein: CAWSVGQGGQNMVQPQHF
clone size: -; J gene: TRBJ1-1; V gene: TRBV5-6; D gene: -; CDR3 DNA: TGTGCCAGCAGACGGGAGATGAACACTGAAGCTTTCTTT; CDR3 protein: CASRREMNTEAFF
clone size: -; J gene: TRBJ2-7; V gene: TRBV5-4; D gene: TRBD2; CDR3 DNA: TGTGCCAGCAGCTTGGGGGGGCTAGCGGGAGACGAGCAGTACTTC; CDR3 protein: CASSLGGLAGDEQYF
clone size: -; J gene: TRBJ2-5; V gene: TRBV5-1; D gene: TRBD2; CDR3 DNA: TGCGCCAGCAGCCGGACTAGCGGGAGGATGGAGACCCAGTACTTC; CDR3 protein: CASSRTSGRMETQYF
clone size: few; J gene: TRBJ2-3; V gene: TRBV4-1; D gene: -; CDR3 DNA: TGCGCCAGCAGCCAAGCCGGGGTAGATACGCAGTATTTT; CDR3 protein: CASSQAGVDTQYF
clone size: -; J gene: TRBJ1-1; V gene: TRBV25-1; D gene: TRBD1; CDR3 DNA: TGTGCCAGCAGGACAGGGTCCAGTGGGGCTTTCTTT; CDR3 protein: CASRTGSSGAFF
clone size: -; J gene: TRBJ2-5; V gene: TRBV5-4; D gene: -; CDR3 DNA: TGTGCCAGCAGCTCGGACACCCACCAAGAGACCCAGTACTTC; CDR3 protein: CASSSDTHQETQYF
clone size: -; J gene: TRBJ1-6; V gene: TRBV18; D gene: TRBD1; CDR3 DNA: TGTGCCAGCTCACCATCGGGGGCAGGGGGTCGATCACCCCTCCACTTT; CDR3 protein: CASSPSGAGGRSPLHF
clone size: few; J gene: TRBJ1-4; V gene: TRBV9; D gene: -; CDR3 DNA: TGTGCCAGCAGCGTAGATGGGGCGCCTAATGAAAAACTGTTTTTT; CDR3 protein: CASSVDGAPNEKLFF
clone size: -; J gene: TRBJ2-2; V gene: TRBV29-1; D gene: TRBD2; CDR3 DNA: TGCAGCGTTGAACGGACTAGCGGGAAACGGGCCGGGGAGCTGTTTTTT; CDR3 protein: CSVERTSGKRAGELFF
clone size: -; J gene: TRBJ1-2; V gene: TRBV7-3; D gene: -; CDR3 DNA: TGTGCCAGCAGCTTAATCGGGGGAGTTGATGGCTACACCTTC; CDR3 protein: CASSLIGGVDGYTF
clone size: -; J gene: TRBJ1-1; V gene: TRBV18; D gene: -; CDR3 DNA: TGTGCCAGCTCAAACGACATCATGAACACTGAAGCTTTCTTT; CDR3 protein: CASSNDIMNTEAFF
clone size: once; J gene: TRBJ2-7; V gene: TRBV27; D gene: -; CDR3 DNA: TGTGCCAGCAGTCCCGCTGGTACGCTCGAGCAGTACTTC; CDR3 protein: CASSPAGTLEQYF
clone size: -; J gene: TRBJ2-7; V gene: TRBV2; D gene: TRBD1; CDR3 DNA: TGTGCCAGCAGTTGGGGACAGGGGGGCGAGCAGTACTTC; CDR3 protein: CASSWGQGGEQYF
clone size: -; J gene: TRBJ2-6; V gene: TRBV6-1; D gene: TRBD1; CDR3 DNA: TGTGCCGCGGGACAGGGCGCCTCTGGGGCCAACGTCCTGACTTTC; CDR3 protein: CAAGQGASGANVLTF
clone size: -; J gene: TRBJ2-7; V gene: TRBV25-1; D gene: -; CDR3 DNA: TGTGCCAGTCTACAGGGCTACGAGCAGTACTTC; CDR3 protein: CASLQGYEQYF
clone size: -; J gene: TRBJ1-1; V gene: TRBV29-1; D gene: TRBD1; CDR3 DNA: TGCAGCGAGGGTCCGGGACAGGGGCCAGCTTTCTTT; CDR3 protein: CSEGPGQGPAFF
clone size: -; J gene: TRBJ1-1; V gene: TRBV5-4; D gene: TRBD1; CDR3 DNA: TGTGCCAGCAGCCGGGGACAGGCGTTCACTGAAGCTTTCTTT; CDR3 protein: CASSRGQAFTEAFF
clone size: -; J gene: TRBJ2-4; V gene: TRBV19; D gene: TRBD1; CDR3 DNA: TGTGCCAGTAGTATCGCGGCGACAGGGCCCCAGAACATTCAGTACTTC; CDR3 protein: CASSIAATGPQNIQYF
clone size: -; J gene: TRBJ2-7; V gene: TRBV19; D gene: TRBD1; CDR3 DNA: TGTGCCAGTAGCGCCACCGACAGGGGTCTCGACGAGCAGTACTTC; CDR3 protein: CASSATDRGLDEQYF
clone size: -; J gene: TRBJ2-7; V gene: TRBV15; D gene: -; CDR3 DNA: TGTGCCACCAGCAGAGTCCAGGGAATGTCCTACGAGCAGTACTTC; CDR3 protein: CATSRVQGMSYEQYF
clone size: -; J gene: TRBJ1-2; V gene: TRBV5-1; D gene: TRBD1; CDR3 DNA: TGCGCCAGCAGCTTGGGGGACAGGGGACCCTATGGCTACACCTTC; CDR3 protein: CASSLGDRGPYGYTF